This TCR beta chain was captured in a study of early T cells in non-severe SARS-CoV-2 infection. Study-wide background: The input, bulk RNA from unsorted whole blood, was sequenced, and chains were unpaired.

This CDR3 is built from 16 residues. Germline CDR1 and CDR2: MDHEN and SYDVKM. With V trimmed by 5 bases and J by 8 bases, 11 bases remained unmatched. Each single cDNA molecule received a unique molecular identifier. TCRdb used MiXCR to reprocess the 5' RACE reads, holding one entry per CDR3 protein. The repertoire includes approximately 60,000 distinct CDR3 sequences, roughly 12% of them detected once, and around 3% sits in the top ten. In this sample, this clonotype turned up a few times. The TCR sequence derives from an adult who was a healthcare worker with PCR-confirmed SARS-CoV-2 infection or an uninfected control (not recorded which). The sequencing sample was made of whole blood. This chain links TRBV28 with TRBJ1-4; 10 nucleotides agree with TRBD1. CDR3 in amino acids: CASSNDGTGVNEKLFF. The CDR3 bases are TGTGCCAGCAGTAACGACGGGACAGGGGTAAACGAAAAACTGTTTTTT.